The clone carrying this TCR beta chain was found a few times. The target antigen is unknown. The J segment lost 4 bases and the V segment lost 5 bases, leaving 6 bases of the junction unmatched. There are 15 residues in the CDR3. Per germline, CDR1 MNHEY and CDR2 SVGAGI. The data originate from a study of T-cell memory formation after mild COVID-19. Overall study context: For the most part, TCR clusters were specific to one donor. Study results and limitations: SARS-CoV-2 specificity of second-wave clones peaking day 37 was unconfirmed.

UMIs and sample barcodes were carried by the TCR alpha and TCR beta cDNA libraries that 5'RACE produced using constant-segment primers. TCRdb itself ran the 5' RACE reads through MiXCR, one entry per CDR3 protein. The data hold around 250,000 distinct CDR3 sequences, with 9.4% observed a single time. Sequenced material: PBMCs or a T cell subset sorted from them (not recorded which). The chain couples TRBV6-5 to TRBJ2-7, with TRBD1 matching 12 bases. The sequence was obtained from a young man who had mild COVID-19 (a few samples of this study predate the infection). Cell type and time point are not known. The CDR3 DNA reads TGTGCCAGCAGTCGCGGGACAGGGGGCGCTTACGAGCAGTACGTC. The encoded protein is CASSRGTGGAYEQYV.